This T cell receptor (beta chain) is drawn from a study of T cells after posttransplantation cyclophosphamide. The CDR3 spans 14 residues. V was trimmed by 1 base and J by 2 bases, leaving 10 bases between them. Germline loops: CDR1 SGHRS, CDR2 YFSETQ. A marrow graft followed busulfan-fludarabine conditioning, with cyclophosphamide on days +3 and +4. This clone was seen ten or more times. Measured with immunoSEQ multiplex PCR; TCRdb has only the in-frame clones, and not every one. The table lists approximately 11,000 clones, with no singletons. This chain joins TRBV5-1 and TRBJ2-7, with D possibly matching TRBD1 (6 bases). The clonotype originates from a female patient aged 40 to 55 who received an allogeneic stem cell transplant from a related donor, was CMV-positive, and had no GVHD. Some T cells may be the graft donor's. The sequenced sample was PBMCs, obtained after allogeneic stem cell transplant with posttransplant cyclophosphamide. CDR3 sequence reads: CASSLRNRAYEQYF. The CDR3 DNA is TGCGCCAGCAGCTTGAGGAACAGGGCCTACGAGCAGTACTTC.